This TCR beta chain was found in a study of blood T cell repertoires in COVID-19. Study-wide background: PBMCs, B-cell-depleted T cells, or T cells provided the cDNA or gDNA that made up the material.

In the study's own analysis: How many nucleated cells were present was estimated from reference gene primer amplification. Clones were read by immunoSEQ multiplex PCR, and TCRdb kept only the in-frame ones, dropping some. V and J calls and clone size follow that table, whereas D and trimming were derived from the DNA. Of 100,000 to 120,000 clones detected, 65% to 90% appear once; the ten largest clones hold under 40%. CDR1 SGHRS and CDR2 YFSETQ come from the germline V gene. The CDR3 sequence is 16 residues long. The trim removed 2 bases at V and 3 bases at J, leaving 6 bases unmatched. This chain connects TRBV5-1 to TRBJ2-3, with 10 bases aligning to TRBD2. This sequence was found in a man of 80 years or more with acute or convalescent COVID-19. Material for sequencing was peripheral blood. The CDR3 DNA sequence: TGCGCCAGCAGCTTAGCGGGAGGGCCGACGACAGATACGCAGTATTTT. Its protein product is CASSLAGGPTTDTQYF.